This TCR beta chain stems from a study of cytomegalovirus exposure and HLA in healthy donors. Unmatched junction bases numbered 11, after V lost 4 bases and J lost 2 bases. This CDR3 is built from 17 residues. Germline V gene sequence: CDR1 MNHNS, CDR2 SASEGT. Amplification used 60 Vbeta primers and 13 Jbeta primers. TCRdb's table, derived via immunoSEQ multiplex PCR, lists solely in-frame clones and lacks some. The sample yields over 150,000 clones, 60% to 85% seen once. Details on this clone: Its antigen is as yet unknown.

Study-wide findings and caveats: The listing of roughly 160 TCR beta chains classed them as cytomegalovirus-associated.

The source is a woman aged 40-49 years in good health and CMV-seronegative. Sequences were obtained from PBMCs. V is TRBV6-1 and J is TRBJ2-3, with 8 bases that match TRBD1. CDR3 nucleotide sequence: TGTGCCAGCAGTGGGCTACAGGGGGTCGCCTCCACAGATACGCAGTATTTT. Translating gives CASSGLQGVASTDTQYF.